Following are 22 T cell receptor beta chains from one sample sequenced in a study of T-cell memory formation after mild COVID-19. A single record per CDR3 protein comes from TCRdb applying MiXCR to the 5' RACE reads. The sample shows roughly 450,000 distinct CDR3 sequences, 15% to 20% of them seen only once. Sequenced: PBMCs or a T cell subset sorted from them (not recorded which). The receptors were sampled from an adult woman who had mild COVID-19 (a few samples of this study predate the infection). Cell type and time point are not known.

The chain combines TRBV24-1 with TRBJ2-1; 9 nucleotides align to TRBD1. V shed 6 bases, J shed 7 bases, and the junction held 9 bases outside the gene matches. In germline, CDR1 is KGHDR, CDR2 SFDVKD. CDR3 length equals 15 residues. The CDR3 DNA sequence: TGTGCCACCAGTCTAAGGGACAGGGCTATTAATGAGCAGTTCTTC. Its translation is CATSLRDRAINEQFF.

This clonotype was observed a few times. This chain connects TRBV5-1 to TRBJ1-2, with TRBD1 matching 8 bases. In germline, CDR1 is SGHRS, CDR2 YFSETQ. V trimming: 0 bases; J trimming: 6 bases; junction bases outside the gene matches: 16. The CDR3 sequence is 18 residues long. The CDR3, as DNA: TGCGCCAGCAGCTTGGGGTACCATACAGGGGGACGAACGGATGGCTACACCTTC. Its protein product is CASSLGYHTGGRTDGYTF.

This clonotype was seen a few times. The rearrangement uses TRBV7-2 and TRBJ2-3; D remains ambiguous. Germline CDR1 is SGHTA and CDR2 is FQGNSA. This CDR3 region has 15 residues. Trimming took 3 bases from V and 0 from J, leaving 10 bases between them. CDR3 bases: TGTGCCAGCAGCTTCCAGGCAGTGAGCACAGATACGCAGTATTTT. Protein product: CASSFQAVSTDTQYF. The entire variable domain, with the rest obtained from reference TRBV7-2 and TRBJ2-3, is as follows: GAGVSQSPSNKVTEKGKDVELRCDPISGHTALYWYRQSLGQGLEFLIYFQGNSAPDKSGLPSDRFSAERTGGSVSTLTIQRTQQEDSAVYLCASSFQAVSTDTQYFGPGTRLTVL.

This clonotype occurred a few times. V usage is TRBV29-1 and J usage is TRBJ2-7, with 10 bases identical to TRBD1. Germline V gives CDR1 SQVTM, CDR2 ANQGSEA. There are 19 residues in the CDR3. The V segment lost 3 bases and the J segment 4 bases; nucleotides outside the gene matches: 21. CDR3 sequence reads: CSVDPTGSGTGARGYEQYF. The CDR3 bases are TGCAGCGTTGATCCCACCGGATCCGGGACAGGGGCCCGAGGGTACGAGCAGTACTTC.

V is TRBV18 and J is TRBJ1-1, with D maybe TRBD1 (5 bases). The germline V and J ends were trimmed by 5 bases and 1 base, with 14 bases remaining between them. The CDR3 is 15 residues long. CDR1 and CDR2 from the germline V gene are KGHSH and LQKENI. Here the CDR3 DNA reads TGTGCCAGCTCAGCGTCCGGGACTCGGAACACTGAAGCTTTCTTT. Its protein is CASSASGTRNTEAFF.

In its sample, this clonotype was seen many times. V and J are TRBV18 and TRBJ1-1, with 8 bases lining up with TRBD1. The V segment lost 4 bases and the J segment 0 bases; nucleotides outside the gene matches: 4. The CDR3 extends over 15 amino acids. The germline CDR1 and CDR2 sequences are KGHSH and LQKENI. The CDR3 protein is CASSHGQGLNTEAFF. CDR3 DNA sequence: TGTGCCAGCTCACACGGACAGGGTTTGAACACTGAAGCTTTCTTT. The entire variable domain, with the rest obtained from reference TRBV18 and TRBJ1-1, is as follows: NAGVMQNPRHLVRRRGQEARLRCSPMKGHSHVYWYRQLPEEGLKFMVYLQKENIIDESGMPKERFSAEFPKEGPSILRIQQVVRGDSAAYFCASSHGQGLNTEAFFGQGTRLTVV.

CDR3 bases: TGCGCCAGCAGCTTCACCGGGACAGGGGTGGATTCACCCCTCCACTTT. Its translation is CASSFTGTGVDSPLHF. The chain links TRBV5-1 to TRBJ1-6; TRBD1 matches at 10 bases. The CDR3 sequence is 16 residues long. V gave up 2 bases and J gave up 8 bases; unmatched junction bases: 7. Per germline, CDR1 SGHRS and CDR2 YFSETQ.

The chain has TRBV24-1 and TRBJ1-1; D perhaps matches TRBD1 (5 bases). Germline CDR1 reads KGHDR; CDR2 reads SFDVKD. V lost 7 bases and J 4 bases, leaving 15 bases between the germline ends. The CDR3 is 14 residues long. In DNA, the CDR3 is TGTGCCACCAGGAGGGACCGTTTGTCCACTGAAGCTTTCTTT. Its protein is CATRRDRLSTEAFF.

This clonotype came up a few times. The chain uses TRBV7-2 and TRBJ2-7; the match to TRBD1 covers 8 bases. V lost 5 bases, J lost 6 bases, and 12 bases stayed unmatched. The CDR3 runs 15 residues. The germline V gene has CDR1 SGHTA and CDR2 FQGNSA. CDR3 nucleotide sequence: TGTGCCAGCAGCCTAGTCCAGGGGGCAGGGGGCGAGCAGTACTTC. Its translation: CASSLVQGAGGEQYF.

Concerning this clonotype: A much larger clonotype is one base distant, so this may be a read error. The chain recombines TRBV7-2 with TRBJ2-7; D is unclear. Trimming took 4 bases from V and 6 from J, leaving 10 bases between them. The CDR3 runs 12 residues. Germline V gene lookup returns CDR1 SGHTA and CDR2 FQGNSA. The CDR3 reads CASSSDLGEQYF. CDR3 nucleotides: TGTGCCAGCAGCTCAGATCTAGGCGAGCAGTACTTC. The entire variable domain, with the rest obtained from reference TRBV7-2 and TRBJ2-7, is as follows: GAGVSQSPSNKVTEKGKDVELRCDPISGHTALYWYRQSLGQGLEFLIYFQGNSAPDKSGLPSDRFSAERTGGSVSTLTIQRTQQEDSAVYLCASSSDLGEQYFGPGTRLTVT.

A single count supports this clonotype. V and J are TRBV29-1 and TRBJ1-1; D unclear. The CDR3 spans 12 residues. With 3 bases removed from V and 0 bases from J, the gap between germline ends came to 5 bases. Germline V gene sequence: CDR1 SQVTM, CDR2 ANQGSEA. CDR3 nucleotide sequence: TGCAGCGTTGACCTAATGAACACTGAAGCTTTCTTT. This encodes CSVDLMNTEAFF.

CDR3 coding DNA: TGCGCCAGCAGCCTACAGGCGGAAGTCTCCTACGAGCAGTACTTC. Translation gives CASSLQAEVSYEQYF. The chain uses TRBV5-1 and TRBJ2-7, with D maybe TRBD1 (5 bases). Germline assignment: CDR1 SGHRS and CDR2 YFSETQ. The CDR3 totals 15 residues. V dropped 4 bases and J dropped 0 bases, with 14 bases sitting between them. Together with reference TRBV5-1 and TRBJ2-7, the CDR3 gives the full variable domain: KAGVTQTPRYLIKTRGQQVTLSCSPISGHRSVSWYQQTPGQGLQFLFEYFSETQRNKGNFPGRFSGRQFSNSRSEMNVSTLELGDSALYLCASSLQAEVSYEQYFGPGTRLTVT.

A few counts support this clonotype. In DNA form, the CDR3 reads TGTGCCAGCAGTTCCTTACGGTGGGACAAGAACACTGAAGCTTTCTTT. It yields the protein CASSSLRWDKNTEAFF. The V call is TRBV28, the J call TRBJ1-1, with D tentatively TRBD1 (6 bases). The CDR3 runs to 16 residues. V lost 4 bases and J 1 base, leaving 16 bases between the germline ends. From germline, CDR1 is MDHEN and CDR2 SYDVKM.

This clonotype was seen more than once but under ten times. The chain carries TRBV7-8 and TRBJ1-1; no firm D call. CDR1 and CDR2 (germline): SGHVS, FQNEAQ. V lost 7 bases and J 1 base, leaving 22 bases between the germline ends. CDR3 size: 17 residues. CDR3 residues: CASTMHRYLDGNTEAFF. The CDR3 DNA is TGTGCCAGCACCATGCACCGGTATTTGGATGGGAACACTGAAGCTTTCTTT. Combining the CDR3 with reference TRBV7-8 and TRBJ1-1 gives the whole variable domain GAGVSQSPRYKVAKRGQDVALRCDPISGHVSLFWYQQALGQGPEFLTYFQNEAQLDKSGLPSDRFFAERPEGSVSTLKIQRTQQEDSAVYLCASTMHRYLDGNTEAFFGQGTRLTVV.

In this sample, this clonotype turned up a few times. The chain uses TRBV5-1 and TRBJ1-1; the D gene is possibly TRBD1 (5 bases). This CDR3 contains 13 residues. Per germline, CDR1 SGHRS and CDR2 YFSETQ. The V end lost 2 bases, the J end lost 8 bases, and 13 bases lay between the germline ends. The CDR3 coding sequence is TGCGCCAGCAGCTTTCAGGGAGTCGGGGAAGCTTTCTTT. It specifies CASSFQGVGEAFF.

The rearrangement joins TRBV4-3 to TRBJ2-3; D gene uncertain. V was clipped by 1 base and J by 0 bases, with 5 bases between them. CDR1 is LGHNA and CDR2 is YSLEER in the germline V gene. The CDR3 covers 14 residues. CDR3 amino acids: CASSQVYSTDTQYF. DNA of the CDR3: TGCGCCAGCAGCCAAGTGTACAGCACAGATACGCAGTATTTT.

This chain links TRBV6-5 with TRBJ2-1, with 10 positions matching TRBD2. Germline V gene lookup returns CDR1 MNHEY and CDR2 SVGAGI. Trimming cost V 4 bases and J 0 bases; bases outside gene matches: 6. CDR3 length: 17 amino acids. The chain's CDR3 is CASSLYSGGASYNEQFF. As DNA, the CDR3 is TGTGCCAGCAGTTTATACAGCGGGGGGGCCTCCTACAATGAGCAGTTCTTC.

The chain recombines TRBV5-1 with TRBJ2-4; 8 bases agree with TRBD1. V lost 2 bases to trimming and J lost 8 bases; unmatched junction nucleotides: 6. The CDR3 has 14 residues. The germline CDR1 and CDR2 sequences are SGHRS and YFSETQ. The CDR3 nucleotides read TGCGCCAGCAGCTTTCAGGGGGCGAGGGACATTCAGTACTTC. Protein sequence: CASSFQGARDIQYF.

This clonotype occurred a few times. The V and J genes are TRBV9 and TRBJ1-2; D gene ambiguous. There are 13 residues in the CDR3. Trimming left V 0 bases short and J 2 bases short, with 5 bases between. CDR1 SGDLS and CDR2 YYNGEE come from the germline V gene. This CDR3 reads CASSVASNYGYTF. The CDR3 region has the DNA TGTGCCAGCAGCGTAGCGTCGAACTATGGCTACACCTTC.

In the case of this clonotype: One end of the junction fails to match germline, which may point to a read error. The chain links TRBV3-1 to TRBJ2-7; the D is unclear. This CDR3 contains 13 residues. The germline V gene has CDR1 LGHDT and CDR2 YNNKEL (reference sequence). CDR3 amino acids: CSSSHGSSYEQYF. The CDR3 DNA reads TGTTCCAGCAGCCACGGCAGCTCCTACGAGCAGTACTTC.

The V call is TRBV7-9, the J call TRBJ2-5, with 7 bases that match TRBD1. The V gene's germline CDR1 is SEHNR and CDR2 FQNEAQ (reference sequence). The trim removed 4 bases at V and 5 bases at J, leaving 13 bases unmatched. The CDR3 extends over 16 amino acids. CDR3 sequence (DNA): TGTGCCAGCAGCTCCCAGCGAAAGACAGGGATGGAGACCCAGTACTTC. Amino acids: CASSSQRKTGMETQYF. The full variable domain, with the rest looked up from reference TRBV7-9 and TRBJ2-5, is DTGVSQNPRHKITKRGQNVTFRCDPISEHNRLYWYRQTLGQGPEFLTYFQNEAQLEKSRLLSDRFSAERPKGSFSTLEIQRTEQGDSAMYLCASSSQRKTGMETQYFGPGTRLLVL.

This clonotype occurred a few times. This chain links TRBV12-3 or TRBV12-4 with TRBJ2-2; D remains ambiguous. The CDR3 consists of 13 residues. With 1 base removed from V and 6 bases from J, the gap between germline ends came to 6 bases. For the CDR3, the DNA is TGTGCCAGCAGTTTAGGACCGTCCGGGGAGCTGTTTTTT. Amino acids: CASSLGPSGELFF.